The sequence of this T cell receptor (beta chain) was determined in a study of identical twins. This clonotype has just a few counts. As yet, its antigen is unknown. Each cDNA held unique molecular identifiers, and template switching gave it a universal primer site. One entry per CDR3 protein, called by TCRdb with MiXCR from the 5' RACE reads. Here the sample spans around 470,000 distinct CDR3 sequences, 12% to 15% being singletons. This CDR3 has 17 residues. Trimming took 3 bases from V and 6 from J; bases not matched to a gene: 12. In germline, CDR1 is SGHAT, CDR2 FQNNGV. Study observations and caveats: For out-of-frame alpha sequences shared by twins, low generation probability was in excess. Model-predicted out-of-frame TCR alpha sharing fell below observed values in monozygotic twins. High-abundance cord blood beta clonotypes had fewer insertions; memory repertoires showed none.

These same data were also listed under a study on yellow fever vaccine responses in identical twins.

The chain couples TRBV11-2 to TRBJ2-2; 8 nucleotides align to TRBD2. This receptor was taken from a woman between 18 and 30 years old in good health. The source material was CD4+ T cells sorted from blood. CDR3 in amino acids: CASSLVVRGSGAGELFF. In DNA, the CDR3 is TGTGCCAGCAGCTTGGTCGTTCGGGGTAGCGGGGCCGGGGAGCTGTTTTTT.